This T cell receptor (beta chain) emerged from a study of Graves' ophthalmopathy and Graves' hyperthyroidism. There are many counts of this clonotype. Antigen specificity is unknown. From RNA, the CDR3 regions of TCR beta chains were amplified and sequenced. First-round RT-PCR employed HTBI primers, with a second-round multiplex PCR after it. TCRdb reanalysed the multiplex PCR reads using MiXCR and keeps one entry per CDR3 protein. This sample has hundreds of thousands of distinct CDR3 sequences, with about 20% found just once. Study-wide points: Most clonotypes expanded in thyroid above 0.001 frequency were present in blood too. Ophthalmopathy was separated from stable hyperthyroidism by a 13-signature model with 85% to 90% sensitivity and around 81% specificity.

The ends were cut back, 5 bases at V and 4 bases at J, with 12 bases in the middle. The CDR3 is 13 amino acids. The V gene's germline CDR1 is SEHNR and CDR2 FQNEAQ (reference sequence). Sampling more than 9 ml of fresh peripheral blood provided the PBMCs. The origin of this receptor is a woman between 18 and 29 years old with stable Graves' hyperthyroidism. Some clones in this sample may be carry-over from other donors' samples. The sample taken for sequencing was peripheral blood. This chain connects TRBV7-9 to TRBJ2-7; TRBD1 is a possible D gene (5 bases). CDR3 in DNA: TGTGCCAGCAGCCATATCCAGGGTTACGAGCAGTACTTC. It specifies CASSHIQGYEQYF.